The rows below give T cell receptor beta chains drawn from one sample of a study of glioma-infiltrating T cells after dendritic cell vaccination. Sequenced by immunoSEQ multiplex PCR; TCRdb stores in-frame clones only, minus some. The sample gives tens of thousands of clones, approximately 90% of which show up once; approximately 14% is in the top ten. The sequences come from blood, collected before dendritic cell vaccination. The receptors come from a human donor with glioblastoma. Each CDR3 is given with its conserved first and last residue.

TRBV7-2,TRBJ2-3,CASSIRQSRTTDTQYF
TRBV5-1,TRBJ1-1,CASSVIGQNTEAFF
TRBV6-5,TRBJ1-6,CASSYQGAGDNSPLHF
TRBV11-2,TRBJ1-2,CASSRTEYGYTF
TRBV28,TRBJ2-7,CASSFDGDTTYEQYF
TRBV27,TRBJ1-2,CASSITIAPGQGSGYTF
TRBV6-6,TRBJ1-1,CAVTGGGLSSNTEAFF
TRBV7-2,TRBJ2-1,CASSLGARLNNEQFF
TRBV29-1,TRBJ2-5,CSVGNPGETQYF
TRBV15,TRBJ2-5,CATSREGSGGSQETQYF
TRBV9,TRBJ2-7,CASSAGGASEQYF
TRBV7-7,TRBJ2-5,CASSLSGTGRETQYF
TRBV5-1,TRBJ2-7,CASSLGTVSYEQYF
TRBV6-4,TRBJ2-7,CASSGGTGLENSADEQYF
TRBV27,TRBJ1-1,CASRGLQGNTEAFF
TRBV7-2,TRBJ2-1,CASSLRQRNNEQFF
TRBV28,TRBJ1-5,CASSLSGGNQPQHF
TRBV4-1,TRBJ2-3,CASSQSRQALTDTQYF
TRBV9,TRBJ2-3,CASSVGTSGRSRDTQYF
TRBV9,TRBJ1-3,CASSVGTKTGNTIYF
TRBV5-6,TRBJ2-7,CASSFGQIEQYF
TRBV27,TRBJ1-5,CASSSRGLGQPQHF
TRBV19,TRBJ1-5,CASMGLAVYRQPQHF
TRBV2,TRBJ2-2,CASTLASGELFF
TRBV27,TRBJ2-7,CASSREGGQWYEQYF
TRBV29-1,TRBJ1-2,CSVEGTENYGYTF
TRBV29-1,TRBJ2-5,CSPRTDQETQYF
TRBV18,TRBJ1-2,CASSPRGQGPIDGYTF
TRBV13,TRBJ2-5,CASSLQGMDQETQYF
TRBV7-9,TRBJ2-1,CASSPTYNEQFF
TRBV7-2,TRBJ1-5,CASSSQGTNNQPQHF
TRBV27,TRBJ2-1,CASSLGGSPIDNEQFF
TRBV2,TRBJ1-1,CASSELRARNTEAFF
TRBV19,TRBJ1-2,CASSRGQGFGYTF
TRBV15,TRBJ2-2,CATSRDRGTAGELFF
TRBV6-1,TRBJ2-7,CASRPDSETASQYF
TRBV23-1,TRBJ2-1,CASSERVTYNEQFF
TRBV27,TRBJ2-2,CASSLGAATGELFF
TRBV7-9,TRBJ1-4,CASRKEVGKLFF
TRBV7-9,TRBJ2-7,CASSLPPGQGSYEQYF
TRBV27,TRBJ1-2,CASSLRPQGGEGYTF
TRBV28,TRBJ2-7,CASSSPGQGSYEQYF
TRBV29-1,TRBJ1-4,CSAYSIGGAAGANEKLFF
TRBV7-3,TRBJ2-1,CASSLTGHRGLPNPHNEQFF
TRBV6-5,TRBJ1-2,CASSYSEAYGYTF
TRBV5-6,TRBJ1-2,CASSLELLGYTF
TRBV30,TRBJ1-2,CAWSLGTNYGYTF
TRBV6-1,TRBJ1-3,CASSEAWAGGGLGNTIYF
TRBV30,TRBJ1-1,CAWIGQGITEAFF
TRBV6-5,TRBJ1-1,CASSYESGGTEAFF
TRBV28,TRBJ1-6,CASSSPGQKNSPLHF
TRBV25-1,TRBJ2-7,CASSVGDRAPSYEQYF
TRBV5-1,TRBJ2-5,CASSPRLAGGPRETQYF
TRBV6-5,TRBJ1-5,CASSTDSPGAPQHF
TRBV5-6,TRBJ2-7,CASSRQTSGAYEQYF
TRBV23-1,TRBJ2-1,CASSQRREQFF